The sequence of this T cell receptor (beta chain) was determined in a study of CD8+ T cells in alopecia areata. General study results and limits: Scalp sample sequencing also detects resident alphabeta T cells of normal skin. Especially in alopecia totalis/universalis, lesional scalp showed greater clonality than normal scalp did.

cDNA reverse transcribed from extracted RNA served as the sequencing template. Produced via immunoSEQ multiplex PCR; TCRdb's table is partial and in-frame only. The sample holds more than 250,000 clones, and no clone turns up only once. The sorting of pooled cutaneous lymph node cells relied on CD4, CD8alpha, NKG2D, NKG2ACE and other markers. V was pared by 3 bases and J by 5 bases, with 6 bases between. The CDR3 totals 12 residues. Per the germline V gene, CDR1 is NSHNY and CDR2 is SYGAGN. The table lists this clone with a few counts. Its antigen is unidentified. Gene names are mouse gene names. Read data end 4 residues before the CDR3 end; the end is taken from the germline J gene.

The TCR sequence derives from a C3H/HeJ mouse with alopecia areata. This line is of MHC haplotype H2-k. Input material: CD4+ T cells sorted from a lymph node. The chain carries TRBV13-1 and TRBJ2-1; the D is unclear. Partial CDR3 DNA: TGTGCCAGCAGTGTCCAAGATGCT. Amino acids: CASSVQDA. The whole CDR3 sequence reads CASSVQDAEQFF.